Below, 25 T cell receptor beta chains from the same sample are listed, as sequenced in a study of cytomegalovirus exposure and HLA in healthy donors. The PCR was carried out with 60 Vbeta primers and 13 Jbeta primers. Produced via immunoSEQ multiplex PCR; TCRdb's table is partial and in-frame only. The sample includes 90,000 or so clones, 65% to 85% of them seen just once. Sequencing used PBMCs. These receptors came from a man aged 45-60 years in good health and CMV-seronegative.

The V call is TRBV5-4, the J call TRBJ1-2; perhaps TRBD1 as D (6 bases). This CDR3 is 14 amino acids long. V gave up 4 bases and J gave up 5 bases, with 15 bases separating them. Germline V gene lookup returns CDR1 SGHNT and CDR2 YYREEE (reference sequence). The chain's CDR3 is CASSADRWDYGYTF. CDR3 nucleotide sequence: TGTGCCAGCAGCGCTGACAGGTGGGATTATGGCTACACCTTC.

The chain recombines TRBV19 with TRBJ1-1; 8 bases line up with TRBD1. The CDR3 consists of 15 residues. Trimming cost V 2 bases and J 3 bases; bases outside gene matches: 5. The germline CDR1 and CDR2 sequences are LNHDA and SQIVND (reference sequence). The CDR3: CASSIQDRADTEAFF. CDR3 in DNA: TGTGCCAGTAGTATACAGGACAGGGCAGACACTGAAGCTTTCTTT.

The V call is TRBV4-3, the J call TRBJ1-1, with TRBD1 identical over 8 bases. The ends lost 0 bases at V and 5 bases at J; junction bases unmatched: 11. The germline V gene has CDR1 LGHNA and CDR2 YSLEER. This CDR3 region has 17 residues. The chain's CDR3 is CASSQDRTGRPSTEAFF. The DNA for the CDR3 is TGCGCCAGCAGCCAAGATAGGACAGGGCGGCCCTCAACTGAAGCTTTCTTT.

This clone was recorded only once. The chain uses TRBV28 and TRBJ1-1, with D hard to call. The V end lost 7 bases, the J end lost 4 bases, and 13 bases lay between the germline ends. This CDR3 is 13 amino acids long. Germline V CDR1 and CDR2: MDHEN, SYDVKM. CDR3: CASNLRWSTEAFF. The DNA of the CDR3 is TGTGCCAGCAACCTCAGGTGGTCCACTGAAGCTTTCTTT.

V gene TRBV6-6 combines with J gene TRBJ1-1; TRBD1 aligns across 9 bases. Unmatched junction bases numbered 5, after V lost 2 bases and J lost 4 bases. This CDR3 has 15 residues. CDR1 and CDR2 from the germline V gene are MNHNY and SVGAGI (reference sequence). The CDR3, as DNA: TGTGCCAGCAGTTACCACCGGGACAGGGTCACTGAAGCTTTCTTT. Its translation is CASSYHRDRVTEAFF.

The J gene is TRBJ2-7, the V gene TRBV5-1; 9 nucleotides line up with TRBD1. Trimming removed 0 bases from V and 7 bases from J; junction bases left unmatched: 11. CDR3 length: 16 residues. Germline loops: CDR1 SGHRS, CDR2 YFSETQ. CDR3 region: CASSLEPGGQGFEQYF. The CDR3 DNA follows: TGCGCCAGCAGCTTGGAACCCGGAGGACAGGGGTTTGAGCAGTACTTC.

The rearrangement uses TRBV5-1 and TRBJ1-5; TRBD1 agrees at 10 bases. The CDR3 consists of 15 residues. Germline values: CDR1 SGHRS, CDR2 YFSETQ. V lost 5 bases to trimming and J lost 3 bases; unmatched junction nucleotides: 5. CDR3 DNA sequence: TGCGCCAGCAGACCCGGGACAGGGGACAATCAGCCCCAGCATTTT. Translation gives CASRPGTGDNQPQHF. The variable domain in full, completed from reference TRBV5-1 and TRBJ1-5, reads KAGVTQTPRYLIKTRGQQVTLSCSPISGHRSVSWYQQTPGQGLQFLFEYFSETQRNKGNFPGRFSGRQFSNSRSEMNVSTLELGDSALYLCASRPGTGDNQPQHFGDGTRLSIL.

The chain has TRBV6-5 and TRBJ2-5; 8 bases fit TRBD1. The trim removed 4 bases at V and 13 bases at J, leaving 8 bases unmatched. The CDR3 spans 12 residues. Germline values: CDR1 MNHEY, CDR2 SVGAGI. In nucleotides, the CDR3 is TGTGCCAGCAGTTCCGAAGGGGACAGGAGGTACTTC. As protein: CASSSEGDRRYF.

The gene calls are TRBV18 and TRBJ1-1, with D unclear. This CDR3 has 13 amino acids. With 3 bases removed from V and 2 bases from J, the gap between germline ends came to 7 bases. CDR1 is KGHSH, CDR2 LQKENI, per germline. CDR3 DNA: TGTGCCAGCTCACCCAATTTTAACACTGAAGCTTTCTTT. Protein product: CASSPNFNTEAFF.

This chain links TRBV5-1 with TRBJ2-3; TRBD1 matches 11 bases. This CDR3 has 15 amino acids. V dropped 3 bases and J dropped 5; count of bases not matched to a gene: 5. The germline gives CDR1 SGHRS, CDR2 YFSETQ. The chain's CDR3 is CASSSGQGEGDTQYF. Written as DNA, the CDR3 is TGCGCCAGCAGCTCGGGACAGGGGGAGGGAGATACGCAGTATTTT. Supplemented by reference TRBV5-1 and TRBJ2-3, the full variable domain reads KAGVTQTPRYLIKTRGQQVTLSCSPISGHRSVSWYQQTPGQGLQFLFEYFSETQRNKGNFPGRFSGRQFSNSRSEMNVSTLELGDSALYLCASSSGQGEGDTQYFGPGTRLTVL.

The J gene is TRBJ2-5, the V gene TRBV9; 11 bases agree with TRBD2. This CDR3 comprises 16 residues. Per germline, CDR1 SGDLS and CDR2 YYNGEE. Trimming at V came to 1 base and at J to 6 bases, leaving 8 bases not matched to a gene. CDR3 DNA sequence: TGTGCCAGCAGCGTAACGATAGCGGGAGGGGAAAAGACCCAGTACTTC. Its protein product is CASSVTIAGGEKTQYF.

The chain carries TRBV11-1 and TRBJ2-3, with 9 bases that match TRBD2. The CDR3 is 15 amino acids. With 5 bases clipped from V and 4 bases from J, the junction kept 7 bases outside the gene matches. Germline CDR1 SGHAT, CDR2 FQDESV (reference sequence). CDR3 nucleotide sequence: TGTGCCAGCAGCGTCGCGGGAGGGTGGGCAGATACGCAGTATTTT. Protein product: CASSVAGGWADTQYF.

The chain combines TRBV6-1 with TRBJ2-7, with D tentatively TRBD2 (5 bases). CDR3 length equals 15 residues. CDR1 and CDR2 from the germline V gene are MNHNS and SASEGT. Trimming cost V 5 bases and J 3 bases, with 17 bases left between them. This CDR3 reads CASSTNAGSLYEQYF. CDR3 DNA: TGTGCCAGCAGTACTAATGCGGGTAGTCTCTACGAGCAGTACTTC.

The chain carries TRBV4-1 and TRBJ1-4; D perhaps matches TRBD1 (6 bases). Trimming removed 5 bases from V and 3 bases from J, with 10 bases in between. There are 14 residues in the CDR3. Germline lookup yields CDR1 MGHRA and CDR2 YSYEKL. CDR3 sequence reads: CASSYRQANEKLFF. The CDR3 DNA sequence: TGCGCCAGCAGCTACCGACAGGCTAATGAAAAACTGTTTTTT.

This clone was observed a single time. The chain couples TRBV6-1 to TRBJ1-1; TRBD1 matches at 7 bases. This CDR3 has 13 amino acids. From germline, CDR1 is MNHNS and CDR2 SASEGT. Trimming removed 5 bases from V and 7 bases from J; junction bases left unmatched: 7. In nucleotides, the CDR3 is TGTGCCAGCAGTTTACAAGGGGACAGTGAAGCTTTCTTT. It codes for CASSLQGDSEAFF.

J is TRBJ1-3 and V is TRBV28; possible D gene TRBD1, 6 bases. CDR3 size: 14 residues. The V end was cut by 8 bases, the J end by 1 base, with 12 bases between. The germline CDR1 and CDR2 sequences are MDHEN and SYDVKM. CDR3 bases: TGTGCCAGCGTACAGGGTGGTTCTGGAAACACCATATATTTT. It encodes CASVQGGSGNTIYF.

The V and J genes are TRBV28 and TRBJ2-7; TRBD1 matches at 8 bases. This CDR3 comprises 12 residues. Germline CDR1 MDHEN, CDR2 SYDVKM. After removal of 9 bases from V and 2 bases from J, the junction contained 3 bases not matched to a gene. The CDR3 loop reads CASRQGTYEQYF. CDR3 nucleotides: TGTGCCAGTAGACAGGGGACCTACGAGCAGTACTTC.

The chain has TRBV7-2 and TRBJ1-3; 7 bases line up with TRBD1. Germline lookup yields CDR1 SGHTA and CDR2 FQGNSA. J lost 0 bases, V lost 5 bases, and 7 bases had no gene match. This CDR3 is built from 16 residues. Written as DNA, the CDR3 is TGTGCCAGCAGCCCTAGGACAGGACTCTCTGGAAACACCATATATTTT. It is translated as CASSPRTGLSGNTIYF. The full variable domain, in which reference TRBV7-2 and TRBJ1-3 provide the parts outside the CDR3, is GAGVSQSPSNKVTEKGKDVELRCDPISGHTALYWYRQSLGQGLEFLIYFQGNSAPDKSGLPSDRFSAERTGGSVSTLTIQRTQQEDSAVYLCASSPRTGLSGNTIYFGEGSWLTVV.

This chain links TRBV7-2 with TRBJ2-2, with TRBD1 identical over 9 bases. Trimming at V came to 2 bases and at J to 3 bases, leaving 13 bases not matched to a gene. The germline CDR1 and CDR2 sequences are SGHTA and FQGNSA. The CDR3 consists of 19 residues. CDR3 sequence reads: CASSLRGVRGTGYTGELFF. In nucleotides, the CDR3 is TGTGCCAGCAGCTTAAGGGGTGTGCGTGGGACAGGGTACACCGGGGAGCTGTTTTTT.

This chain links TRBV6-1 with TRBJ1-5; 9 bases agree with TRBD1. The V gene end was trimmed by 4 bases and the J gene end by 6 bases; junction bases not matched to a gene: 7. Germline assignment: CDR1 MNHNS and CDR2 SASEGT. The CDR3 runs 15 residues. The CDR3 region has the DNA TGTGCCAGCAGTGGGACAGGGGATCTGGGTCAGCCCCAGCATTTT. Its protein is CASSGTGDLGQPQHF.

The chain uses TRBV6-1 and TRBJ2-5; TRBD2 might be the D (6 bases). The J call may be incorrect, as the DNA end agrees better with TRBJ2-7. The length of the CDR3 is 16 residues. Germline CDR1 and CDR2: MNHNS and SASEGT. The CDR3: CASSEAYTGGFNEQYF. The DNA for the CDR3 is TGTGCCAGCAGTGAAGCGTACACAGGAGGGTTCAACGAGCAGTACTTC.

V gene TRBV27 combines with J gene TRBJ1-5; D not certain. The V gene lost 3 bases and the J gene lost 7 bases, with 13 bases spanning the gap. Germline CDR1 and CDR2: MNHEY and SMNVEV (reference sequence). CDR3 length: 14 amino acids. The CDR3 DNA reads as TGTGCCAGCAGTTTTCGTAGCGGCGGCCAGCCCCAGCATTTT. Translated, it gives CASSFRSGGQPQHF.

This rearrangement joins TRBV2 to TRBJ2-7; D is possibly TRBD1 (6 bases). The ends were cut back, 7 bases at V and 5 bases at J, with 15 bases in the middle. The germline CDR1 and CDR2 sequences are SNHLY and FYNNEI. The CDR3 length is 13 residues. The CDR3 here is CASIRGRPDEQYF. The CDR3 DNA reads as TGTGCCAGCATCAGGGGCCGACCGGACGAGCAGTACTTC.

V and J are TRBV7-9 and TRBJ2-3, with TRBD1 matching 12 bases. Germline V gene lookup returns CDR1 SEHNR and CDR2 FQNEAQ (reference sequence). The CDR3 spans 17 residues. The V gene end was trimmed by 2 bases and the J gene end by 4 bases; junction bases not matched to a gene: 7. CDR3 nucleotides: TGTGCCAGCAGCTTACCGCCGGGACAGGGGGCGGCAGATACGCAGTATTTT. Translation: CASSLPPGQGAADTQYF.

The chain recombines TRBV7-8 with TRBJ2-2; 14 bases fit TRBD2. The CDR3 runs 18 residues. Per the germline V gene, CDR1 is SGHVS and CDR2 is FQNEAQ. J lost 6 bases, V lost 5 bases, and 11 bases had no gene match. This CDR3 reads CASSGYRGLAGEAGELFF. In DNA, the CDR3 is TGTGCCAGCAGCGGCTACAGGGGACTAGCGGGAGAGGCCGGGGAGCTGTTTTTT. Supplemented by reference TRBV7-8 and TRBJ2-2, the full variable domain reads GAGVSQSPRYKVAKRGQDVALRCDPISGHVSLFWYQQALGQGPEFLTYFQNEAQLDKSGLPSDRFFAERPEGSVSTLKIQRTQQEDSAVYLCASSGYRGLAGEAGELFFGEGSRLTVL.